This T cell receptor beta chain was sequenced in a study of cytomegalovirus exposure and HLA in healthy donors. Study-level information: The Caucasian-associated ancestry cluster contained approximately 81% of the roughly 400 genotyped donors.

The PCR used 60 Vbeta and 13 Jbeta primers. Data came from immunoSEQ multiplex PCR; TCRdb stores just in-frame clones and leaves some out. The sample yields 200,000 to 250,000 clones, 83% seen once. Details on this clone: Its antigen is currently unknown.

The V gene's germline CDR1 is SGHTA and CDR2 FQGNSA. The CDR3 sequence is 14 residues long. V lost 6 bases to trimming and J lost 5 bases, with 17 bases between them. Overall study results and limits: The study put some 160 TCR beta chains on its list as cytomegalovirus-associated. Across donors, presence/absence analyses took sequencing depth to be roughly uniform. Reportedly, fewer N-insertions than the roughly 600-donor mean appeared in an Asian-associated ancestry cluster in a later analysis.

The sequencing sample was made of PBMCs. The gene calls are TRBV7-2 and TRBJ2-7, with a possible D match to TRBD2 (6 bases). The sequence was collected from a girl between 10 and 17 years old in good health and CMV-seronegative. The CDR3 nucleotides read TGTGCCAGCAGACTCACTCTAGCGAGCAACGAGCAGTACTTC. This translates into CASRLTLASNEQYF. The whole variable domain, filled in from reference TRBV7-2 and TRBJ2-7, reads GAGVSQSPSNKVTEKGKDVELRCDPISGHTALYWYRQSLGQGLEFLIYFQGNSAPDKSGLPSDRFSAERTGGSVSTLTIQRTQQEDSAVYLCASRLTLASNEQYFGPGTRLTVT.